The 27 T cell receptor beta chains listed next were all sequenced from one sample in a study of technical replicates of blood from four donors. This table comes from immunoSEQ multiplex PCR, and its TCRdb copy is limited to in-frame clones, with some not included. The table lists some 80,000 clones, 95% to 97% of them singletons. The sequenced material came from T cells isolated from PBMCs. The receptors shown here come from a human donor in good health.

This clone was picked up one time. V usage is TRBV5-1 and J usage is TRBJ2-4; 8 bases map to TRBD1. Per the germline V gene, CDR1 is SGHRS and CDR2 is YFSETQ. This CDR3 comprises 14 residues. The J segment lost 6 bases and the V segment lost 0 bases, leaving 2 bases of the junction unmatched. The CDR3 DNA follows: TGCGCCAGCAGCTTGGGACAGGGGAGAAACATTCAGTACTTC. Protein: CASSLGQGRNIQYF.

The chain links TRBV13 to TRBJ2-6; the match to TRBD2 covers 8 bases. Losses at the gene ends were 3 bases for V and 0 bases for J; bases not matched to a gene: 13. This CDR3 is 20 amino acids long. Germline V gives CDR1 PRHDT, CDR2 FYEKMQ (reference sequence). The CDR3 protein is CASSFGTGGGVVSGANVLTF. The CDR3 DNA follows: TGTGCCAGCAGCTTTGGGACCGGGGGGGGTGTTGTCTCTGGGGCCAACGTCCTGACTTTC.

This chain joins TRBV27 and TRBJ2-5; D might be TRBD2 (6 bases). The CDR3 contains 12 residues. Trimming removed 6 bases at V and 5 bases at J, with 10 bases between. Germline V gene data show CDR1 as MNHEY and CDR2 as SMNVEV (reference sequence). CDR3 amino acids: CASRKSGETQYF. Written as DNA, the CDR3 is TGTGCCAGCAGGAAGAGCGGGGAGACCCAGTACTTC.

The chain is built from TRBV4-1 and TRBJ2-2, with 7 positions matching TRBD2. The V segment lost 4 bases and the J segment 3 bases; nucleotides outside the gene matches: 23. Germline CDR1 reads MGHRA; CDR2 reads YSYEKL. The CDR3 length is 21 residues. CDR3 sequence: CASSPHVIFLLSLADTGELFF. The CDR3 DNA follows: TGCGCCAGCAGCCCCCATGTTATATTCTTATTATCGCTAGCGGACACCGGGGAGCTGTTTTTT.

This chain connects TRBV4-1 to TRBJ2-7, with 7 bases aligning to TRBD1. Unmatched junction bases numbered 11, after V lost 3 bases and J lost 3 bases. Germline lookup yields CDR1 MGHRA and CDR2 YSYEKL. CDR3 length: 16 residues. The CDR3 is CASSHHLRGGNYEQYF. The CDR3 nucleotides are TGCGCCAGCAGCCATCACCTAAGAGGGGGCAACTACGAGCAGTACTTC.

The chain recombines TRBV7-9 with TRBJ1-1; D may be TRBD1 (5 bases). The germline CDR1 and CDR2 sequences are SEHNR and FQNEAQ (reference sequence). The V and J ends lost 9 bases and 0 bases respectively, with 17 bases between them. The CDR3 length is 15 residues. The CDR3 region has the DNA TGTGCCAGTATCCGGGGAGGGGCGATGAACACTGAAGCTTTCTTT. Translation: CASIRGGAMNTEAFF. Complete variable domain (other parts from reference TRBV7-9 and TRBJ1-1): DTGVSQNPRHKITKRGQNVTFRCDPISEHNRLYWYRQTLGQGPEFLTYFQNEAQLEKSRLLSDRFSAERPKGSFSTLEIQRTEQGDSAMYLCASIRGGAMNTEAFFGQGTRLTVV.

V gene TRBV15 combines with J gene TRBJ2-3, with D possibly TRBD2 on 5 matching bases. CDR1 is LNHNV and CDR2 is YYDKDF in the germline V gene (reference sequence). V was cut by 5 bases and J by 1 base, with 13 bases left in between. CDR3 length equals 15 residues. In DNA form, the CDR3 reads TGTGCCACCAGCCCCACGGACTCGGGCACAGATACGCAGTATTTT. Protein product: CATSPTDSGTDTQYF.

The chain combines TRBV11-2 with TRBJ2-1; D is uncertain. CDR3 size: 14 residues. Trimming stripped 6 bases from V and 6 bases from J, with 15 bases between. CDR1 is SGHAT and CDR2 is FQNNGV in the germline V gene. CDR3 region: CASSPFARFNEQFF. The CDR3 region has the DNA TGTGCCAGCAGTCCTTTCGCTAGATTCAATGAGCAGTTCTTC.

The chain recombines TRBV5-1 with TRBJ2-3, with a tentative D call TRBD2 (5 bases). V was cut by 5 bases and J by 1 base, with 14 bases left in between. Looked up from germline, CDR1 is SGHRS and CDR2 is YFSETQ. The CDR3 length is 15 residues. CDR3 sequence: CASSPSGIGTDTQYF. The DNA for the CDR3 is TGCGCCAGCAGTCCCAGCGGCATAGGCACAGATACGCAGTATTTT.

This clone was found once. The rearrangement joins TRBV25-1 to TRBJ2-5; no clear D. In germline, CDR1 is MGHDK, CDR2 SYGVNS. CDR3 length: 14 residues. V lost 0 bases to trimming and J lost 5 bases, with 10 bases between them. This CDR3 reads CASSEYREVETQYF. CDR3 nucleotide sequence: TGTGCCAGCAGTGAATATAGAGAGGTGGAGACCCAGTACTTC.

The gene calls are TRBV2 and TRBJ2-7; 10 bases line up with TRBD1. The V and J ends lost 4 bases and 3 bases, in that order; junction bases with no gene match: 12. The CDR3 is 17 amino acids. Germline CDR1 reads SNHLY; CDR2 reads FYNNEI. This CDR3 reads CASSGISRDRGDYEQYF. CDR3 coding DNA: TGTGCCAGCAGTGGGATAAGCCGGGACAGGGGCGACTACGAGCAGTACTTC.

The genes are TRBV6-1 and TRBJ1-2; D perhaps matches TRBD1 (6 bases). Per germline, CDR1 MNHNS and CDR2 SASEGT. The ends were cut back, 1 base at V and 7 bases at J, with 16 bases in the middle. The CDR3 spans 15 residues. CDR3 nucleotide sequence: TGTGCCAGCAGTGAAGTCGCGGGGGGCGACGGTGGCTACACCTTC. Protein sequence: CASSEVAGGDGGYTF.

The chain uses TRBV7-3 and TRBJ2-1; TRBD1 matches at 7 bases. Trimming removed 5 bases from V and 5 bases from J; junction bases left unmatched: 12. Germline V gene lookup returns CDR1 SGHTA and CDR2 FQGTGA. The CDR3 totals 16 residues. CDR3 coding DNA: TGTGCCAGCAGCCTACTAACAGGGGTAACCCACAATGAGCAGTTCTTC. This sequence encodes CASSLLTGVTHNEQFF.

The chain links TRBV7-2 to TRBJ2-1; D is unresolved. This CDR3 comprises 15 residues. The germline V gene has CDR1 SGHTA and CDR2 FQGNSA. V lost 4 bases and J lost 0, with 10 bases in between. CDR3 DNA sequence: TGTGCCAGCAGCTCGTGGGCAGACTCCTACAATGAGCAGTTCTTC. Translation: CASSSWADSYNEQFF.

The chain links TRBV5-5 to TRBJ2-2, with 8 bases fitting TRBD1. There are 16 residues in the CDR3. V dropped 4 bases and J dropped 0; count of bases not matched to a gene: 5. Germline V CDR1 and CDR2: SGHKS, YYEKEE (reference sequence). The CDR3: CASSIDRGANTGELFF. DNA of the CDR3: TGTGCCAGCAGCATCGACAGGGGAGCGAACACCGGGGAGCTGTTTTTT. Complete variable domain (other parts from reference TRBV5-5 and TRBJ2-2): DAGVTQSPTHLIKTRGQQVTLRCSPISGHKSVSWYQQVLGQGPQFIFQYYEKEERGRGNFPDRFSARQFPNYSSELNVNALLLGDSALYLCASSIDRGANTGELFFGEGSRLTVL.

The V and J genes are TRBV5-1 and TRBJ2-3; possible D gene TRBD1, 6 bases. V dropped 5 bases and J dropped 5 bases, with 15 bases sitting between them. The CDR3 loop spans 14 amino acids. CDR1 SGHRS and CDR2 YFSETQ come from the germline V gene. CDR3 nucleotide sequence: TGCGCCAGCAGAAAGGAACAGGGACGAGATACGCAGTATTTT. The encoded protein is CASRKEQGRDTQYF.

This clone was picked up one time. V and J are TRBV15 and TRBJ2-5; TRBD1 is a possible D gene (5 bases). The CDR3 contains 12 residues. Germline assignment: CDR1 LNHNV and CDR2 YYDKDF (reference sequence). V gave up 6 bases and J gave up 3 bases, with 8 bases separating them. The CDR3 loop is CATRTTEETQYF. The DNA for the CDR3 is TGTGCCACCAGGACGACAGAAGAGACCCAGTACTTC.

The gene calls are TRBV27 and TRBJ2-1; tentatively, D is TRBD2 (5 bases). Germline V gene lookup returns CDR1 MNHEY and CDR2 SMNVEV (reference sequence). The CDR3 is 17 amino acids. Trimming shortened V by 2 bases and J by 5 bases, and 19 bases separated the two germline ends. CDR3 coding DNA: TGTGCCAGCAGTTTACTCTTGGGCGGAGGTTTCGACAATGAGCAGTTCTTC. Translating gives CASSLLLGGGFDNEQFF.

The V call is TRBV2, the J call TRBJ2-2; a weak D match, TRBD1 (6 bases). Per germline, CDR1 SNHLY and CDR2 FYNNEI. CDR3 size: 15 residues. V was shortened by 5 bases and J by 5 bases, with 15 bases between the two germline ends. The CDR3 here is CASSYHPRGTGELFF. The CDR3, as DNA: TGTGCCAGCAGTTATCATCCCAGGGGAACCGGGGAGCTGTTTTTT.

The chain is built from TRBV13 and TRBJ1-6; D ambiguous. Looked up from germline, CDR1 is PRHDT and CDR2 is FYEKMQ (reference sequence). V lost 2 bases to trimming and J lost 0 bases, with 11 bases between them. The CDR3 is made up of 17 amino acids. CDR3 loop: CASSLRAGSSYNSPLHF. The DNA of the CDR3 is TGTGCCAGCAGCTTAAGGGCGGGGAGCTCCTATAATTCACCCCTCCACTTT.

The chain joins TRBV19 to TRBJ1-2, with 8 bases aligning to TRBD1. From germline, CDR1 is LNHDA and CDR2 SQIVND (reference sequence). Losses at the gene ends were 10 bases for V and 6 bases for J; bases not matched to a gene: 10. The CDR3 is 13 amino acids. The CDR3 region has the DNA TGTGCCATAAGCAGGGGGCGGAGGGATGGCTACACCTTC. Translation: CAISRGRRDGYTF.

V usage is TRBV7-9 and J usage is TRBJ2-5, with D possibly being TRBD2 (5 bases). Trimming took 4 bases from V and 9 from J, leaving 18 bases between them. The CDR3 sequence is 14 residues long. The germline V gene encodes CDR1 SEHNR and CDR2 FQNEAQ (reference sequence). Here the CDR3 reads CASSSPDLPGAQYF. DNA of the CDR3: TGTGCCAGCAGCTCCCCCGACTTGCCCGGGGCCCAGTACTTC.

The chain is built from TRBV19 and TRBJ1-2, with 11 bases that match TRBD1. Trimming cost V 5 bases and J 6 bases; bases outside gene matches: 8. Germline V gene data show CDR1 as LNHDA and CDR2 as SQIVND (reference sequence). This CDR3 contains 15 residues. CDR3 DNA sequence: TGTGCCAGTAGTTCTAGGACAGGGGGCTTCGATGGCTACACCTTC. Amino acids: CASSSRTGGFDGYTF.

CDR3 sequence (DNA): TGCGCCAGCAGCCAAGTTACTAGTGGGGGGGCGAATCAGCCCCAGCATTTT. Its translation is CASSQVTSGGANQPQHF. The chain has TRBV4-1 and TRBJ1-5; D might be TRBD1 (6 bases). Germline CDR1 is MGHRA and CDR2 is YSYEKL. V gave up 1 base and J gave up 4 bases, with 17 bases separating them. The CDR3 length is 17 residues.

This chain links TRBV4-1 with TRBJ1-5, with 7 bases lining up with TRBD1. The germline gives CDR1 MGHRA, CDR2 YSYEKL. The ends lost 0 bases at V and 9 bases at J; junction bases unmatched: 11. The CDR3 is made up of 16 amino acids. The chain's CDR3 is CASSQDVTGISRPQHF. CDR3 DNA: TGCGCCAGCAGCCAAGATGTGACAGGGATCAGCCGGCCCCAGCATTTT.

The chain recombines TRBV7-2 with TRBJ2-7; D possibly corresponds to TRBD2 (5 bases). The V end was cut by 5 bases, the J end by 0 bases, with 14 bases between. From germline, CDR1 is SGHTA and CDR2 FQGNSA. CDR3 length: 15 amino acids. This chain's CDR3 is CASSRTVSFSYEQYF. The CDR3 coding sequence is TGTGCCAGCAGCAGGACTGTTTCATTCTCCTACGAGCAGTACTTC. The complete variable domain, with remaining parts taken from reference TRBV7-2 and TRBJ2-7, reads GAGVSQSPSNKVTEKGKDVELRCDPISGHTALYWYRQSLGQGLEFLIYFQGNSAPDKSGLPSDRFSAERTGGSVSTLTIQRTQQEDSAVYLCASSRTVSFSYEQYFGPGTRLTVT.

The chain is built from TRBV6-5 and TRBJ1-5; D not resolved. Germline V gene sequence: CDR1 MNHEY, CDR2 SVGAGI. V lost 2 bases and J lost 5, with 4 bases in between. CDR3 length: 12 amino acids. CDR3 residues: CASSYPDQPQHF. As DNA, the CDR3 is TGTGCCAGCAGTTACCCGGATCAGCCCCAGCATTTT.